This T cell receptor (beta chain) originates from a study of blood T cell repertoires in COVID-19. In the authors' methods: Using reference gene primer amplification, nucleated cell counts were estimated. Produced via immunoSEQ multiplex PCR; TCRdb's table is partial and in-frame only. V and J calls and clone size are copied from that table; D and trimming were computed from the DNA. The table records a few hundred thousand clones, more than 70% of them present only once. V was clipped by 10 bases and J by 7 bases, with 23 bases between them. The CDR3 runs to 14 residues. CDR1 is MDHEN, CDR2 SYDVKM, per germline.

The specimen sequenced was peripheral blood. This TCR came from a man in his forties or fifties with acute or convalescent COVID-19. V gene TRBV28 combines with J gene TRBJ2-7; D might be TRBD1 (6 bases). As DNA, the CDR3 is TGTGCCACTAACCTTGGGGGCGAGGCGGAAGAGCAGTACTTC. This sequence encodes CATNLGGEAEEQYF. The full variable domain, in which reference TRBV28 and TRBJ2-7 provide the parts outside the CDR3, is DVKVTQSSRYLVKRTGEKVFLECVQDMDHENMFWYRQDPGLGLRLIYFSYDVKMKEKGDIPEGYSVSREKKERFSLILESASTNQTSMYLCATNLGGEAEEQYFGPGTRLTVT.